This passage covers 4 T cell receptor beta chains from one sample sequenced in a study of T cells in Graves' hyperthyroidism and ophthalmopathy. The investigators amplified TCR beta CDR3 regions from RNA transcripts. The TCR CDR3 first-round RT-PCR relied on the HTBI primer set. TCRdb called the multiplex PCR reads again in MiXCR, with one record for every CDR3 protein. This table holds hundreds of thousands of distinct CDR3 sequences, approximately 25% found once. Sample: blood. The receptor set was obtained from a woman aged 30 to 39 with Graves' ophthalmopathy.

This clonotype was observed at least ten times. The chain employs TRBV12-3 or TRBV12-4 and TRBJ2-5; D may be TRBD1 (5 bases). The CDR3 is 16 residues long. V was pared by 2 bases and J by 1 base, with 14 bases between. The CDR3 DNA follows: TGTGCCAGCAGTTTACCCGCTAAGGGGATCCAAGAGACCCAGTACTTC. Residues: CASSLPAKGIQETQYF.

This clonotype was recorded many times. The V gene is TRBV20-1, the J gene TRBJ1-3, with D uncertain. Germline CDR1 reads DFQATT; CDR2 reads SNEGSKA (reference sequence). V shed 2 bases and J shed 5 bases, with 7 bases lying between them. The CDR3 is 12 amino acids. As DNA, the CDR3 is TGCAGTGCTAGACCCACCAGAAACACCATATATTTT. Residues: CSARPTRNTIYF.

The chain has TRBV15 and TRBJ2-7; the D is unclear. Germline CDR1 is LNHNV and CDR2 is YYDKDF (reference sequence). V was cut by 3 bases and J by 0 bases, with 6 bases left in between. This CDR3 region has 13 residues. The DNA for the CDR3 is TGTGCCACCAGCAGGGGCAGCTCCTACGAGCAGTACTTC. Translating gives CATSRGSSYEQYF. The full variable domain, with the rest looked up from reference TRBV15 and TRBJ2-7, is DAMVIQNPRYQVTQFGKPVTLSCSQTLNHNVMYWYQQKSSQAPKLLFHYYDKDFNNEADTPDNFQSRRPNTSFCFLDIRSPGLGDTAMYLCATSRGSSYEQYFGPGTRLTVT.

The V gene is TRBV24-1, the J gene TRBJ1-2; weak D call: TRBD1 (6 bases). Per germline, CDR1 KGHDR and CDR2 SFDVKD. CDR3 length equals 14 residues. V lost 4 bases and J lost 7, with 15 bases in between. In DNA form, the CDR3 reads TGTGCCACCAGTGAACCGGGGGCGTCTAGTGGCTACACCTTC. Encoded protein: CATSEPGASSGYTF.